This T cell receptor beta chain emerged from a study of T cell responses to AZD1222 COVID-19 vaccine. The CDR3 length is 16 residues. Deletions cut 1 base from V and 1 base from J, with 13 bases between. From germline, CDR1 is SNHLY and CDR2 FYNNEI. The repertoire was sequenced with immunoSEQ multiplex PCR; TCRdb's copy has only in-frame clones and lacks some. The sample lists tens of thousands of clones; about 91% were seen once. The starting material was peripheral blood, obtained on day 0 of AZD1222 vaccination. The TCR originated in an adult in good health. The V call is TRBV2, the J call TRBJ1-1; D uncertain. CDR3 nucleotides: TGTGCCAGCAGTGAAGAACGGGTCATCGAGAACACTGAAGCTTTCTTT. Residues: CASSEERVIENTEAFF.